One sample yielded the 21 T cell receptor beta chains listed below, sequenced in a study of a mutant IDH1 vaccine in newly diagnosed glioma. Here immunoSEQ multiplex PCR was the method, and the copy in TCRdb shows in-frame clones only, minus some. This table holds around 33,000 clones, 60% to 85% found once. Time point denoted: baseline, week 1 (first vaccination visit). Indicated treatment: pre-vaccination baseline after standard-of-care therapy. The input for sequencing was peripheral blood mononuclear cells (PBMCs), taken from a glioma patient treated with radiotherapy, temozolomide or both. The receptor set was obtained from a man aged 45-60 years with glioma. Some clones in this sample may be carry-over from other donors' samples.

The CDR3 loop is CASSSYSGGLYNEQFF. The CDR3 DNA sequence: TGTGCCAGCAGCTCCTATAGCGGGGGCCTTTACAATGAGCAGTTCTTC. The chain employs TRBV9 and TRBJ2-1; the match to TRBD2 covers 9 bases. The ends lost 4 bases at V and 4 bases at J; junction bases unmatched: 9. The germline gives CDR1 SGDLS, CDR2 YYNGEE. The CDR3 loop spans 16 amino acids.

V and J are TRBV4-3 and TRBJ1-1; TRBD1 is a possible D gene (5 bases). Trimming took 0 bases from V and 4 from J, leaving 9 bases between them. The CDR3 has 14 amino acids. Germline-derived CDR1 and CDR2 are LGHNA and YSLEER. The CDR3 DNA follows: TGCGCCAGCAGCCAAGATCTGGGACCCACTGAAGCTTTCTTT. Amino acids: CASSQDLGPTEAFF.

V is TRBV5-6 and J is TRBJ2-2, with D uncertain. Germline V gene data show CDR1 as SGHDT and CDR2 as YYEEEE. Trimming removed 5 bases at V and 4 bases at J, with 6 bases between. The CDR3 loop spans 12 amino acids. CDR3 bases: TGTGCCAGCAGTCTTCTCACCGGGGAGCTGTTTTTT. This encodes CASSLLTGELFF.

The chain has TRBV6-6 and TRBJ1-2; D remains ambiguous. Germline V CDR1 and CDR2: MNHNY, SVGAGI (reference sequence). Trimming shortened V by 4 bases and J by 6 bases, and 3 bases separated the two germline ends. The CDR3 has 10 residues. DNA of the CDR3: TGTGCCAGCAGTTCGGATGGCTACACCTTC. As protein: CASSSDGYTF.

CDR3: CASSASGGTEAFF. The CDR3 DNA sequence: TGTGCCAGTAGTGCCTCCGGGGGCACTGAAGCTTTCTTT. This sequence joins TRBV19 and TRBJ1-1, with TRBD1 as a possible D gene (5 bases). The ends were cut back, 5 bases at V and 4 bases at J, with 11 bases in the middle. The germline gives CDR1 LNHDA, CDR2 SQIVND (reference sequence). This CDR3 has 13 amino acids.

The V call is TRBV30, the J call TRBJ1-2; D is uncertain. Germline loops: CDR1 GTSNPN, CDR2 SVGIG (reference sequence). The ends were cut back, 5 bases at V and 4 bases at J, with 14 bases in the middle. This CDR3 has 13 amino acids. Written as DNA, the CDR3 is TGTGCCTGGGTCAGAGGGCGAGCCTATGGCTACACCTTC. It encodes CAWVRGRAYGYTF.

J is TRBJ1-5 and V is TRBV7-8, with D hard to call. Deletions cut 2 bases from V and 16 bases from J, with 21 bases between. CDR1 and CDR2 (germline): SGHVS, FQNEAQ. There are 14 residues in the CDR3. CDR3 coding DNA: TGTGCCAGCAGCTTAATTCCAGAAGAGGGAGGGAAACATTTT. Translated, it gives CASSLIPEEGGKHF. Supplemented by reference TRBV7-8 and TRBJ1-5, the full variable domain reads GAGVSQSPRYKVAKRGQDVALRCDPISGHVSLFWYQQALGQGPEFLTYFQNEAQLDKSGLPSDRFFAERPEGSVSTLKIQRTQQEDSAVYLCASSLIPEEGGKHFGDGTRLSIL.

The rearrangement joins TRBV5-4 to TRBJ1-5, with a possible D match to TRBD1 (5 bases). The CDR3 is 12 amino acids. V lost 1 base and J lost 8, with 7 bases in between. Germline CDR1 reads SGHNT; CDR2 reads YYREEE (reference sequence). The CDR3 bases are TGTGCCAGCAGCTTGCCGGGGGAGCCCCAGCATTTT. It specifies CASSLPGEPQHF.

This clone occurred a few times. The rearrangement links TRBV18 to TRBJ2-1, with 7 bases that match TRBD1. Losses at the gene ends were 5 bases for V and 5 bases for J; bases not matched to a gene: 6. This CDR3 has 14 amino acids. CDR1 is KGHSH and CDR2 is LQKENI in the germline V gene. The CDR3 loop is CASSSGTVDNEQFF. CDR3 DNA: TGTGCCAGCTCATCCGGGACAGTGGACAATGAGCAGTTCTTC.

The sample holds one count of this clone. The rearrangement uses TRBV10-3 and TRBJ2-2, with D unresolved. Germline V lookup: CDR1 ENHRY, CDR2 SYGVKD. This CDR3 contains 12 residues. The ends were cut back, 4 bases at V and 7 bases at J, with 7 bases in the middle. The CDR3 sequence is CAISVSGGELFF. CDR3 DNA sequence: TGTGCCATCAGTGTCTCCGGCGGGGAGCTGTTTTTT.

The CDR3 protein is CAGGAGDGYTF. DNA of the CDR3: TGTGCCGGCGGAGCCGGGGATGGCTACACCTTC. The chain couples TRBV7-9 to TRBJ1-2; D remains unclear. CDR1 SEHNR and CDR2 FQNEAQ come from the germline V gene (reference sequence). With 11 bases removed from V and 6 bases from J, the gap between germline ends came to 13 bases. This CDR3 region has 11 residues. The variable domain in full, with the rest retrieved from reference TRBV7-9 and TRBJ1-2, is DTGVSQNPRHKITKRGQNVTFRCDPISEHNRLYWYRQTLGQGPEFLTYFQNEAQLEKSRLLSDRFSAERPKGSFSTLEIQRTEQGDSAMYLCAGGAGDGYTFGSGTRLTVV.

Comment on this clone: The junction departs from the called germline gene at one end, perhaps through a read error. This rearrangement joins TRBV11-3 to TRBJ2-7, with TRBD2 matching over 7 bases. Per germline, CDR1 SGHNT and CDR2 YENEEA. This CDR3 spans 14 amino acids. In DNA, the CDR3 is TGTGCCAGCATCTTAAGGAGCGGGGAAGGAGAGCAGTACTTC. Its translation: CASILRSGEGEQYF. The full variable domain, its missing parts supplied by reference TRBV11-3 and TRBJ2-7, is EAGVVQSPRYKIIEKKQPVAFWCNPISGHNTLYWYLQNLGQGPELLIRYENEEAVDDSQLPKDRFSAERLKGVDSTLKIQPAELGDSAVYLCASILRSGEGEQYFGPGTRLTVT.

This clone was detected a few times. This rearrangement joins TRBV11-3 to TRBJ2-7, with TRBD1 matching 7 bases. Germline V gives CDR1 SGHNT, CDR2 YENEEA. The CDR3 covers 15 residues. The trim removed 0 bases at V and 7 bases at J, leaving 9 bases unmatched. This CDR3 is CASSLEDDRDDEQYF. CDR3 bases: TGTGCCAGCAGCTTAGAGGATGACAGGGATGATGAGCAGTACTTC. Full variable domain (missing parts from reference TRBV11-3 and TRBJ2-7): EAGVVQSPRYKIIEKKQPVAFWCNPISGHNTLYWYLQNLGQGPELLIRYENEEAVDDSQLPKDRFSAERLKGVDSTLKIQPAELGDSAVYLCASSLEDDRDDEQYFGPGTRLTVT.

The chain uses TRBV2 and TRBJ1-4, with 12 bases aligning to TRBD1. The J segment lost 6 bases and the V segment lost 11 bases, leaving 16 bases of the junction unmatched. The CDR3 spans 17 residues. Germline lookup yields CDR1 SNHLY and CDR2 FYNNEI. CDR3 coding DNA: TGTGCCTCAACCGGGACAGGGGGCGCGGTGGATGATGAAAAACTGTTTTTT. Amino acid sequence: CASTGTGGAVDDEKLFF.

This chain uses TRBV6-6 with TRBJ1-3, with a tentative D call TRBD1 (6 bases). The CDR3 spans 14 residues. CDR1 MNHNY and CDR2 SVGAGI come from the germline V gene (reference sequence). V was cut by 7 bases and J by 3 bases, with 13 bases left in between. CDR3 DNA: TGTGCCAGCACCAAAACAGGGAATGGAAACACCATATATTTT. It specifies CASTKTGNGNTIYF.

The V call is TRBV19, the J call TRBJ2-7, with 10 bases identical to TRBD2. Germline loops: CDR1 LNHDA, CDR2 SQIVND (reference sequence). The CDR3 runs to 15 residues. The V segment lost 6 bases and the J segment 0 bases; nucleotides outside the gene matches: 5. CDR3 in amino acids: CASSRTSGASYEQYF. The CDR3 DNA reads as TGTGCCAGTAGCCGAACTAGCGGGGCCTCCTACGAGCAGTACTTC. Combining the CDR3 with reference TRBV19 and TRBJ2-7 gives the whole variable domain DGGITQSPKYLFRKEGQNVTLSCEQNLNHDAMYWYRQDPGQGLRLIYYSQIVNDFQKGDIAEGYSVSREKKESFPLTVTSAQKNPTAFYLCASSRTSGASYEQYFGPGTRLTVT.

The chain is built from TRBV5-1 and TRBJ2-7; D not resolved. The ends were cut back, 0 bases at V and 3 bases at J, with 7 bases in the middle. The CDR3 is 13 residues long. The V gene's germline CDR1 is SGHRS and CDR2 YFSETQ. The CDR3 is CASSLEGNYEQYF. DNA for the CDR3: TGCGCCAGCAGCTTGGAGGGAAACTACGAGCAGTACTTC.

A few counts support this clone. CDR3 region: CASSLELQGGYGYTF. CDR3 DNA: TGTGCCAGCAGCTTAGAACTACAGGGTGGCTATGGCTACACCTTC. This chain uses TRBV7-2 with TRBJ1-2; D is perhaps TRBD1 (6 bases). Germline V gives CDR1 SGHTA, CDR2 FQGNSA. The ends were cut back, 1 base at V and 4 bases at J, with 13 bases in the middle. The CDR3 is 15 amino acids.

The chain recombines TRBV19 with TRBJ2-3; the D is unclear. Germline lookup yields CDR1 LNHDA and CDR2 SQIVND (reference sequence). V was pared by 1 base and J by 6 bases, with 8 bases between. CDR3 size: 13 residues. DNA for the CDR3: TGTGCCAGTAGTATAGGAGGACCGGATACGCAGTATTTT. Encoded protein: CASSIGGPDTQYF.

The gene calls are TRBV29-1 and TRBJ2-7; no firm D call. V lost 8 bases and J lost 2, with 7 bases in between. The CDR3 is 10 residues long. CDR1 SQVTM and CDR2 ANQGSEA come from the germline V gene. CDR3 DNA: TGCAGCTCCTTTCCCTACGAGCAGTACTTC. This translates into CSSFPYEQYF.

This clone was seen more than once but under ten times. The chain carries TRBV4-2 and TRBJ2-1; D remains ambiguous. Trimming stripped 0 bases from V and 6 bases from J, with 18 bases between. This CDR3 is built from 17 residues. CDR1 LGHNA and CDR2 YNFKEQ come from the germline V gene. The CDR3 sequence: CASSQEVQLKILNEQFF. Here the CDR3 DNA reads TGTGCCAGCAGCCAAGAGGTACAGTTAAAGATCCTCAATGAGCAGTTCTTC.